The source of this T cell receptor beta chain is a study of vaccination and CD4 T cells after COVID-19 (dated by TCRdb to between 2021 and 2023). About the study as a whole: The convalescent cohort included six males and four females, with two Hispanic individuals, seven Caucasians, two Asians and one multiracial person. Two doses of either the Pfizer-BioNTech BNT162b2 vaccine (n=8) or the Moderna mRNA-1273 vaccine (n=2) were administered to participants. Post-COVID blood samples were collected from convalescent patients a median of about 92 days after diagnosis, with a range of about 35 to 161 days. Post-vaccine blood samples were collected a median of 72 days after the second vaccine dose, ranging from 14 to 241 days. The cultures were stimulated with overlapping spike peptide pools from SARS-CoV-2 and from the common cold coronaviruses HCoV-NL63, HCoV-OC43 and HCoV-229E. Control cultures received a CEFX viral epitope pool as the positive control, an HIV-1 Nef peptide pool as the negative control, or no peptide. In 9 to 11 COVID-19 convalescent patients and a few infection-naive healthy vaccine recipients, researchers compared the spike-specific CD4+ TCR repertoire from before mRNA vaccination with the repertoire from after. On the study overall, not on this receptor specifically: Although the median number of SARS-CoV-2-reactive clonotypes went up from fewer than 25 after infection to 38 after vaccination, the increase was not significant. In convalescent patients, a median 86.3% of post-vaccine SARS-CoV-2-reactive clones were detected only after vaccination, and vaccine-specific priming was suggested by this finding. Only a relatively small number of convalescent patients were included in the study, and early timepoints following natural infection were not analyzed. In convalescent patients, nearly all vaccine-specific clones (304 of 307) were found to be mono-reactive for SARS-CoV-2 spike rather than cross-reactive with common cold coronaviruses.

The sample's treatment or condition label, in plain terms: approximately nine-day PBMC culture with coronavirus spike peptide pools or control peptides (ViraFEST assay). The study used the ViraFEST assay, which expanded antigen-specific T cells with peptide pools and then identified expanded clonotypes by TCR sequencing. Healthy vaccine recipients had no prior SARS-CoV-2 infection, confirmed by negative nucleocapsid antibody tests before and after vaccination. Each well held fewer than 2.5 million PBMCs cultured with roughly 9.2 ug/ml peptide pools in IMDM containing about 5% human AB serum and roughly 9.3 IU/ml IL-2. Half of the culture medium was replaced with fresh IL-2-containing medium on days 3 and 7. After 10 days of culture, CD4+ T cells were isolated by negative selection using the EasySep CD4+ T cell isolation kit. PBMCs were separated from whole blood using Ficoll-Paque Plus gradient centrifugation and then either used fresh or cryopreserved at -140C. In general, triplicate wells were set up for every culture condition.

The germline V gene provides CDR1 MGHDK and CDR2 SYGVNS. The V and J ends are trimmed by 1 base and 4 bases, leaving 7 bases between them. The CDR3 starts with the cysteine, ends with the phenylalanine, and has 13 residues. Here the CDR3 DNA is all that survives: 39 bases in frame from base 1. This clonotype was seen only a few times. Its recognized antigen is unknown. No much larger clone is present one base from it, and per-base qualities are unavailable. Libraries were constructed by PCR. DNA from cultured CD4+ T cells was subjected to TCR sequencing with the Oncomine TCR Beta short-read assay at the Johns Hopkins FTIC core. The QIAamp micro DNA kit was used to extract genomic DNA from the cultured CD4+ T cells. Oncomine TCR Beta libraries made from cultured CD4+ T cells were pooled using unique dual indexes and sequenced on an Illumina iSeq 100. In the original analysis: Non-productive sequences were removed, and CDR3s that did not start with C, did not end with F or W, or were shorter than 7 amino acids were discarded. The MANAFEST web application identified antigen-specific clonotypes by comparing peptide-stimulated wells against reference wells and other culture wells. Positive clones required FDR below 0.05, an odds ratio above 5, and productive frequency above 0.1% in at least two of three replicate wells. Clonotypes that were significantly expanded in both SARS-CoV-2 spike wells and at least one common cold coronavirus spike condition were defined as cross-reactive. Levenshtein distances (stringdist) and unrooted phylogenetic trees (ape) in R version 3.6.1 were used to assess CDR3 homology. Using fastp at Q25 and MiXCR, TCRdb reprocessed the public reads and kept productive beta chains. Entries that share a CDR3 protein sequence are merged under the most common genes and DNA. These V and J calls derive from TCRdb rather than the authors' analysis. Across this sample there are about 21,000 distinct CDR3 sequences, with under 55% seen only once. The ten largest clones take up 19% of the sample.

Sequenced here: CD4+ T cells from blood, cultured in vitro, sampled before SARS-CoV-2 vaccination. This receptor was identified in a human donor who received a COVID-19 vaccine. Here the chain combines TRBV25-1 and TRBJ1-1; no D gene is confidently identified. This receptor has the CDR3 CASSEFGGTEAFF. In nucleotides, the sequence is TGTGCCAGCAGTGAATTTGGTGGCACTGAAGCTTTCTTT.